A selection of T cell receptor beta chains follows, all from one sample in a study of blood T cell repertoires in COVID-19. Assay used: immunoSEQ multiplex PCR; TCRdb lists only in-frame clones, some missing. The top ten hold under 13% of the sample, which has around 150,000 clones, more than 75% seen once. Specimen: peripheral blood. The receptors shown here come from a woman aged 70-85 years with COVID-19, enrolled during active disease. CDR3s include the opening cysteine and the closing phenylalanine or tryptophan. A D gene is named only where the DNA matches it firmly. Only some rows state a clone size, as once, few, many or a class for expanded clones.

J gene: TRBJ2-3; V gene: TRBV3-1/TRBV3-2; clone size: few; D gene: TRBD2; CDR3 protein: CASSADTPSGLTTTQYF; CDR3 DNA: TGTGCCAGCAGCGCCGACACTCCTAGCGGGCTAACTACTACGCAGTATTTT
J gene: TRBJ1-6; V gene: TRBV28; clone size: NA; D gene: NA; CDR3 protein: CASRQSAPGRGNSPLHF; CDR3 DNA: TGTGCCAGCAGACAATCCGCACCGGGGAGAGGGAATTCACCCCTCCACTTT
J gene: TRBJ2-7; V gene: TRBV4-1; clone size: NA; D gene: TRBD1; CDR3 protein: CASSPTDRGLYEQYF; CDR3 DNA: TGCGCCAGCAGCCCCACGGACAGGGGGCTTTATGAGCAGTACTTC
J gene: TRBJ2-5; V gene: TRBV7-2; clone size: NA; D gene: TRBD2; CDR3 protein: CASSFGLGRAGGETQYF; CDR3 DNA: TGTGCCAGCAGCTTTGGGCTGGGGCGAGCGGGGGGGGAGACCCAGTACTTC
J gene: TRBJ1-2; V gene: TRBV29-1; clone size: NA; D gene: NA; CDR3 protein: CSVGPGYGYTF; CDR3 DNA: TGCAGCGTTGGGCCAGGCTATGGCTACACCTTC
J gene: TRBJ2-2; V gene: TRBV13; clone size: NA; D gene: TRBD1; CDR3 protein: CASSPPGDGQGVVGELFF; CDR3 DNA: TGTGCCAGCAGTCCACCCGGGGACGGACAGGGGGTGGTCGGGGAGCTGTTTTTT
J gene: TRBJ2-2; V gene: TRBV9; clone size: NA; D gene: TRBD2; CDR3 protein: CASSPTSGVGTGELFF; CDR3 DNA: TGTGCCAGCAGCCCTACTAGCGGGGTCGGAACCGGGGAGCTGTTTTTT
J gene: TRBJ1-6; V gene: TRBV4-1; clone size: NA; D gene: TRBD1; CDR3 protein: CASSQPRTGRPLHF; CDR3 DNA: TGCGCCAGCAGCCAACCCCGGACAGGTCGTCCCCTCCACTTT
J gene: TRBJ1-1; V gene: TRBV21-1; clone size: NA; D gene: NA; CDR3 protein: CASSKEPGLLNTEAFF; CDR3 DNA: TGTGCCAGCAGCAAAGAGCCCGGACTGCTGAACACTGAAGCTTTCTTT
J gene: TRBJ1-2; V gene: TRBV5-5; clone size: NA; D gene: TRBD1; CDR3 protein: CASSLAGQENYGYTF; CDR3 DNA: TGTGCCAGCAGCTTGGCAGGACAGGAAAACTATGGCTACACCTTC
J gene: TRBJ1-2; V gene: TRBV7-2; clone size: NA; D gene: NA; CDR3 protein: CASRGGGEGNYGYTF; CDR3 DNA: TGTGCCAGCAGAGGGGGGGGTGAGGGAAACTATGGCTACACCTTC
J gene: TRBJ2-2; V gene: TRBV7-3; clone size: NA; D gene: NA; CDR3 protein: CASSSINTGELFF; CDR3 DNA: TGTGCCAGCAGCTCCATCAATACCGGGGAGCTGTTTTTT
J gene: TRBJ1-5; V gene: TRBV27; clone size: NA; D gene: NA; CDR3 protein: CASSEAGADQPQHF; CDR3 DNA: TGTGCCAGCAGCGAAGCAGGGGCGGATCAGCCCCAGCATTTT